This record covers a single T cell receptor beta chain. Its target is unknown. From RNA, the CDR3 regions of TCR beta chains were amplified and sequenced. RT-PCR in the first round used HTBI primers; a second-round multiplex PCR followed. TCRdb re-derived calls from the multiplex PCR reads in MiXCR, one entry per CDR3 protein. Here the sample spans 680,000 or so distinct CDR3 sequences, about 20% being singletons. A roughly 9.1 ml volume of fresh peripheral blood provided the PBMCs. The CDR3 spans 11 residues. Trimming took 6 bases from V and 3 from J, leaving 6 bases between them. This entry belongs to a study of Graves' ophthalmopathy and Graves' hyperthyroidism. Study details: Peripheral blood collection took place at initial diagnosis, before any treatment.

Whole-study findings and limits: The majority of expanded thyroid clonotypes above 0.001 frequency also occurred in blood. In predicting ophthalmopathy progression, the model reached nearly 71% sensitivity and 72% to 85% specificity.

The sample was peripheral blood. This TCR came from a woman aged 18-29 years with stable Graves' hyperthyroidism. Some clones in this sample may be carry-over from other donors' samples. This sequence joins TRBV12-3 or TRBV12-4 and TRBJ2-7; D not resolved. The CDR3 loop is CASRLYYEQYF. The CDR3 bases are TGTGCCAGCAGACTATACTACGAGCAGTACTTC.